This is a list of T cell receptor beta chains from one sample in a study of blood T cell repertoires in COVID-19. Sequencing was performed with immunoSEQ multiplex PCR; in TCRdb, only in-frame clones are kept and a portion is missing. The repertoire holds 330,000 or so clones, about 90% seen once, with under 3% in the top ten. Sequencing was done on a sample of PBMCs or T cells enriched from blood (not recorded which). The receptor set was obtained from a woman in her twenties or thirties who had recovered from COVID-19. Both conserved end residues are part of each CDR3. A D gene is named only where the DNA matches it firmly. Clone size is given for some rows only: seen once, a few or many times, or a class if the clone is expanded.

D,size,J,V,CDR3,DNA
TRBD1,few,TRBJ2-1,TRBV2,CASSEGQGEWNEQFF,TGTGCCAGCAGTGAGGGACAGGGGGAATGGAATGAGCAGTTCTTC
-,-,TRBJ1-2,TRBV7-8,CASSLEGWGVDGYTF,TGTGCCAGCAGCTTAGAAGGGTGGGGCGTGGATGGCTACACCTTC
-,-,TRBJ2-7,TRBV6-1,CASSEPGYEQYF,TGTGCCAGCAGTGAACCAGGGTACGAGCAGTACTTC
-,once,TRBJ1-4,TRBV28,CASIPTEPRGEKLFF,TGTGCCAGCATCCCAACCGAGCCTCGGGGTGAAAAACTGTTTTTT
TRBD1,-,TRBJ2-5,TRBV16,CASSQWTGEGQYF,TGTGCCAGCAGCCAGTGGACAGGGGAAGGCCAGTACTTC
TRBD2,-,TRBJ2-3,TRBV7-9,CASRGGGSDTQYF,TGTGCCAGCAGAGGCGGGGGGTCAGATACGCAGTATTTT
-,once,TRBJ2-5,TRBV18,CASSPAISGIGETQYF,TGTGCCAGCTCACCAGCAATCTCGGGAATCGGCGAGACCCAGTACTTC
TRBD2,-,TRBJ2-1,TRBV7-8,CASSFWLAGKDEQFF,TGTGCCAGCAGCTTTTGGCTAGCGGGAAAGGATGAGCAGTTCTTC
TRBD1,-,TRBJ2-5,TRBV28,CASSTAQGARETQYF,TGTGCCAGCAGTACCGCCCAGGGGGCGAGGGAGACCCAGTACTTC
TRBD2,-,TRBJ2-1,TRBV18,CASSPGTSGGSYNEQFF,TGTGCCAGCTCACCAGGGACTAGCGGGGGGTCCTACAATGAGCAGTTCTTC
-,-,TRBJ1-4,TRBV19,CASSIYATNEKLFF,TGTGCCAGTAGTATATATGCAACTAATGAAAAACTGTTTTTT
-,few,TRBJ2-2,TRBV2,CASSLLTNTGELFF,TGTGCCAGCAGCCTCCTAACGAACACCGGGGAGCTGTTTTTT
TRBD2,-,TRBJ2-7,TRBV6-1,CASSEVGLAGVEQYF,TGTGCCAGCAGTGAAGTAGGACTAGCGGGAGTCGAGCAGTACTTC
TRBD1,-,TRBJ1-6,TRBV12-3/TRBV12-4,CASSTGGGSPLHF,TGTGCCAGCTCCACAGGGGGAGGCTCACCCCTCCACTTT
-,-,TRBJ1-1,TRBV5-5,CASSRDWNTEAFF,TGTGCCAGCAGCAGGGACTGGAACACTGAAGCTTTCTTT
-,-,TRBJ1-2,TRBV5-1,CASSSLTRGENGYTF,TGCGCCAGCAGCTCACTTACAAGGGGTGAGAATGGCTACACCTTC
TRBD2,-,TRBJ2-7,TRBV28,CASSPSNSGLYYEQYF,TGTGCCAGCAGTCCCTCCAATAGCGGGCTTTACTACGAGCAGTACTTC
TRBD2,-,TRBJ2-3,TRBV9,CASSVGASGSTDTQYF,TGTGCCAGCAGCGTAGGGGCTAGCGGGAGTACAGATACGCAGTATTTT
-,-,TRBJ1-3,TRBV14,CASSHLRGSDGNTIYF,TGTGCCAGCAGCCACCTCAGGGGATCAGACGGAAACACCATATATTTT
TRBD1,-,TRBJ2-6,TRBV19,CASSNGDRFSGANVLTF,TGTGCCAGTAGTAACGGGGACAGATTTTCTGGGGCCAACGTCCTGACTTTC
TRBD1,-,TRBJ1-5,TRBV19,CASSIEGTVNQPQHF,TGTGCCAGTAGTATAGAAGGGACAGTTAATCAGCCCCAGCATTTT
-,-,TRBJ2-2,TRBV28,CASRGPANTGELFF,TGTGCCAGCAGGGGGCCAGCGAACACCGGGGAGCTGTTTTTT
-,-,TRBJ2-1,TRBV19,CASSNFDNEQFF,TGTGCCAGTAGTAATTTCGACAATGAGCAGTTCTTC
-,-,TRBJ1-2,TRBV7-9,CASSLQINYGYTF,TGTGCCAGCAGCTTACAAATCAACTATGGCTACACCTTC
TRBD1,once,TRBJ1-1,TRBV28,CASSTPGTVNTEAFF,TGTGCCAGCAGTACCCCTGGGACAGTGAACACTGAAGCTTTCTTT
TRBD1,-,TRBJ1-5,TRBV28,CASSSWTGDSNQPQHF,TGTGCCAGCAGTTCATGGACAGGGGATAGCAATCAGCCCCAGCATTTT
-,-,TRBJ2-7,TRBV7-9,CASSRLVYEQYF,TGTGCCAGCAGCCGTCTTGTCTACGAGCAGTACTTC
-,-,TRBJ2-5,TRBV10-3,CAISESIGGAGLRQETQYF,TGTGCCATCAGTGAGTCCATTGGGGGAGCGGGCCTTAGGCAAGAGACCCAGTACTTC
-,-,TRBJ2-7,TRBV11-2,CASRPLQVLATSEQYF,TGTGCCAGCAGACCCCTCCAGGTACTAGCTACCTCCGAGCAGTACTTC
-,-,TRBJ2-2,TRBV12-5,CASGFPSGELFF,TGTGCTAGTGGTTTCCCCTCCGGGGAGCTGTTTTTT
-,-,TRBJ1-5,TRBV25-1,CASSEGGKHQPQHF,TGTGCCAGCAGTGAAGGGGGGAAACATCAGCCCCAGCATTTT
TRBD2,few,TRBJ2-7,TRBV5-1,CASSPLPSGNTYEQYF,TGCGCCAGCAGCCCCCTGCCTAGCGGAAATACTTACGAGCAGTACTTC
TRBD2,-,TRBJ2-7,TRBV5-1,CASSLASGRGSYEQYF,TGCGCCAGCAGCTTGGCTAGCGGGAGAGGGTCCTACGAGCAGTACTTC
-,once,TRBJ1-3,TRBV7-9,CASSRSISGNTIYF,TGTGCCAGCAGCCGCAGTATCTCTGGAAACACCATATATTTT
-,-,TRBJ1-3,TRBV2,CASIQDSGNTIYF,TGTGCCAGCATTCAGGACTCTGGAAACACCATATATTTT
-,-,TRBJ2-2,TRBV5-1,CASSYIVNTGELFF,TGCGCCAGCAGCTATATAGTAAACACCGGGGAGCTGTTTTTT
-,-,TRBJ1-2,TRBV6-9,CASSSPLGYGYTF,TGTGCCAGCAGCTCTCCACTAGGCTATGGCTACACCTTC
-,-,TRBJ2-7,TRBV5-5,CASRGDTYEQYF,TGTGCCAGCAGGGGGGACACCTACGAGCAGTACTTC
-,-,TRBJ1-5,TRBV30,CAWSSLNSNQPQHF,TGTGCCTGGAGTTCCCTAAATAGCAATCAGCCCCAGCATTTT
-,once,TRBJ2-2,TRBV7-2,CASSPGLSNTGELFF,TGTGCCAGCAGCCCCGGACTATCGAACACCGGGGAGCTGTTTTTT
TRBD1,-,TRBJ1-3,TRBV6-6,CASRRGTENTIYF,TGTGCCAGCAGGAGGGGGACAGAAAACACCATATATTTT
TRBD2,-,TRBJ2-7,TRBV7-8,CASSLAAGAGYEQYF,TGTGCCAGCAGCTTAGCCGCGGGAGCTGGGTACGAGCAGTACTTC
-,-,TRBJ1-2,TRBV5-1,CASSSLTRSNYGYTF,TGCGCCAGCAGCTCCCTGACACGTTCTAACTATGGCTACACCTTC
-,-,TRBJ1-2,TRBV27,CASSLGLNYGYTF,TGTGCCAGCAGTTTGGGCCTAAACTATGGCTACACCTTC
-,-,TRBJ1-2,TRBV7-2,CASSFGQRVYGYTF,TGTGCCAGCAGCTTTGGACAGCGTGTCTATGGCTACACCTTC
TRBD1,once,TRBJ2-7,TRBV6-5,CAIKTRDSSYEQYF,TGTGCCATTAAAACTCGGGACAGCTCCTACGAGCAGTACTTC
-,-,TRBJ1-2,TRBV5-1,CASSIDTYGYTF,TGCGCCAGCAGCATCGACACCTATGGCTACACCTTC
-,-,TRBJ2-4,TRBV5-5,CASSLGLAKNIQYF,TGTGCCAGCAGCTTAGGACTAGCCAAAAACATTCAGTACTTC
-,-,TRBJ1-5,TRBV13,CASSLGPGGVVGQPQHF,TGTGCCAGCAGCTTAGGCCCCGGAGGGGTAGTGGGTCAGCCCCAGCATTTT
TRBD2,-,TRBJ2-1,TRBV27,CASSLLQGLAGDRSSYNEQFF,TGTGCCAGCAGTTTATTACAGGGACTAGCGGGAGATAGGAGCTCCTACAATGAGCAGTTCTTC
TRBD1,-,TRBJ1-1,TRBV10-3,CAISPGQGFGTEAFF,TGTGCCATCAGCCCGGGACAGGGTTTTGGCACTGAAGCTTTCTTT